Presented here are 15 T cell receptor beta chains from one specimen sequenced in a study of graft-versus-host responses after intestinal transplantation. The assay was immunoSEQ multiplex PCR, and TCRdb's table has in-frame clones only and misses some. The sample includes 100,000 or so clones, under 95% of them seen just once. The antigens these receptors bind are not known. Here the sequenced sample was unstimulated CD8+ T cells sorted from spleen or lymph node cells, taken before intestinal transplant. All receptors come from a human donor who received an intestinal transplant.

CDR3 amino acids: CASSQDLEPGNYGYTF. DNA for the CDR3: TGCGCCAGCAGCCAAGATTTAGAACCGGGAAACTATGGCTACACCTTC. The V and J genes are TRBV4-3 and TRBJ1-2, with D uncertain. The CDR3 totals 16 residues. The germline V gene has CDR1 LGHNA and CDR2 YSLEER. V dropped 0 bases and J dropped 2 bases, with 13 bases sitting between them.

J is TRBJ1-2 and V is TRBV19, with TRBD1 as a possible D gene (5 bases). The V and J ends lost 1 base and 5 bases respectively, with 11 bases between them. The CDR3 totals 14 residues. Germline lookup yields CDR1 LNHDA and CDR2 SQIVND (reference sequence). DNA of the CDR3: TGTGCCAGTAGTATAGGTGCGGGGCAGTATGGCTACACCTTC. It yields the protein CASSIGAGQYGYTF.

The chain links TRBV5-6 to TRBJ2-7, with D possibly matching TRBD1 (5 bases). Germline V lookup: CDR1 SGHDT, CDR2 YYEEEE. CDR3 length: 14 amino acids. V was shortened by 0 bases and J by 5 bases, with 12 bases between the two germline ends. This CDR3 is CASSLVVTENEQYF. The CDR3 DNA sequence: TGTGCCAGCAGCTTGGTTGTGACAGAGAACGAGCAGTACTTC.

This clone was seen just once. The chain's CDR3 is CASSLEIALSGETQYF. The DNA for the CDR3 is TGTGCCAGCAGCCTGGAGATTGCCCTTAGCGGGGAGACCCAGTACTTC. The genes are TRBV5-5 and TRBJ2-5, with TRBD2 identical over 7 bases. Per the germline V gene, CDR1 is SGHKS and CDR2 is YYEKEE (reference sequence). With 4 bases clipped from V and 5 bases from J, the junction kept 14 bases outside the gene matches. This CDR3 is built from 16 residues.

This chain connects TRBV4-3 to TRBJ2-1; 12 positions match TRBD2. Trimming cost V 8 bases and J 13 bases; bases outside gene matches: 9. The CDR3 length is 13 residues. In germline, CDR1 is LGHNA, CDR2 YSLEER. CDR3 region: CASGGLAGGPQFF. In DNA form, the CDR3 reads TGCGCCAGCGGCGGTCTAGCGGGGGGGCCCCAGTTCTTC.

The rearrangement uses TRBV9 and TRBJ2-3; the D is unclear. Trimming took off 3 bases at V and 0 bases at J, with 5 bases between the two ends. Germline loops: CDR1 SGDLS, CDR2 YYNGEE. The CDR3 totals 13 residues. CDR3 coding DNA: TGTGCCAGCAGCGCCCAAAGCACAGATACGCAGTATTTT. This encodes CASSAQSTDTQYF.

This clone has a single count. J is TRBJ2-6 and V is TRBV19, with D uncertain. The CDR3 runs 15 residues. V was clipped by 5 bases and J by 0 bases, with 8 bases between them. The germline gives CDR1 LNHDA, CDR2 SQIVND (reference sequence). This chain's CDR3 is CASSPDTSGANVLTF. In DNA, the CDR3 is TGTGCCAGTAGTCCCGACACCTCTGGGGCCAACGTCCTGACTTTC.

DNA for the CDR3: TGTGCCAGCAGCTTTAGTGCCTACGAGCAGTACTTC. It is translated as CASSFSAYEQYF. This rearrangement joins TRBV7-2 to TRBJ2-7; D remains ambiguous. Trimming took off 3 bases at V and 2 bases at J, with 5 bases between the two ends. Germline V gene data show CDR1 as SGHTA and CDR2 as FQGNSA. There are 12 residues in the CDR3.

This clone was seen only once. The chain links TRBV7-8 to TRBJ2-3, with 8 bases lining up with TRBD2. V was pared by 2 bases and J by 3 bases, with 4 bases of the junction left unmatched. The germline V gene encodes CDR1 SGHVS and CDR2 FQNEAQ. This CDR3 has 15 amino acids. The CDR3 region has the DNA TGTGCCAGCAGCTTAAAGCGGGGGCTTACAGATACGCAGTATTTT. This encodes CASSLKRGLTDTQYF.

The DNA of the CDR3 is TGTGCCAGCAGCTTAGGAGATTACAATGAGCAGTTCTTC. Protein: CASSLGDYNEQFF. V usage is TRBV7-9 and J usage is TRBJ2-1; D unresolved. The CDR3 is made up of 13 amino acids. Germline values: CDR1 SEHNR, CDR2 FQNEAQ (reference sequence). V was cut by 1 base and J by 4 bases, with 5 bases left in between.

The CDR3 loop is CASSLSTTGTYEQYF. In nucleotides, the CDR3 is TGTGCCAGCAGTTTATCGACGACAGGGACCTACGAGCAGTACTTC. The gene calls are TRBV27 and TRBJ2-7; 7 bases align to TRBD1. CDR3 length: 15 residues. Germline lookup yields CDR1 MNHEY and CDR2 SMNVEV (reference sequence). After removal of 0 bases from V and 2 bases from J, the junction contained 4 bases not matched to a gene.

This clone showed up just a few times. The chain carries TRBV29-1 and TRBJ2-7; TRBD1 aligns across 7 bases. After removal of 4 bases from V and 2 bases from J, the junction contained 2 bases not matched to a gene. Per germline, CDR1 SQVTM and CDR2 ANQGSEA. The CDR3 has 12 amino acids. In DNA, the CDR3 is TGCAGCGTTGTACAGGGGCCCTACGAGCAGTACTTC. This codes for CSVVQGPYEQYF.

The chain combines TRBV11-2 with TRBJ2-3; 11 bases are shared with TRBD2. The CDR3 runs 14 residues. Trimming at V came to 7 bases and at J to 3 bases, leaving 3 bases not matched to a gene. Germline values: CDR1 SGHAT, CDR2 FQNNGV. The CDR3 protein is CASIPSGGTDTQYF. Written as DNA, the CDR3 is TGTGCCAGCATCCCTAGCGGGGGGACAGATACGCAGTATTTT.

Only one count was recorded for this clone. The V gene is TRBV4-3, the J gene TRBJ2-7; TRBD1 matches 11 bases. The CDR3 runs 14 residues. V shed 3 bases and J 6 bases; nucleotides not matched to a gene: 4. CDR1 and CDR2 from the germline V gene are LGHNA and YSLEER. The CDR3 bases are TGCGCCAGCAGCCAGTGGACAGGGGGCTTCGAGCAGTACTTC. It is translated as CASSQWTGGFEQYF.

The table lists this clone with a count of one. The chain is built from TRBV7-2 and TRBJ2-7, with a possible D match to TRBD1 (6 bases). Germline V CDR1 and CDR2: SGHTA, FQGNSA. This CDR3 contains 14 residues. The V gene lost 0 bases and the J gene lost 5 bases, with 11 bases spanning the gap. DNA for the CDR3: TGTGCCAGCAGCTTAGCCACACAGGGAGACGAGCAGTACTTC. The encoded protein is CASSLATQGDEQYF.